This T cell receptor (beta chain) stems from a study of cytomegalovirus exposure and HLA in healthy donors. General observations from the study: The sole available immune exposure information was CMV serostatus.

This clone was seen just once. Its antigen remains unidentified. CDR1 is SGHRS, CDR2 YFSETQ, per germline. The CDR3 extends over 15 amino acids. After removal of 6 bases from V and 7 bases from J, the junction contained 11 bases not matched to a gene. PCR amplification relied on 60 Vbeta primers (plus 13 Jbeta primers). TCRdb's table, derived via immunoSEQ multiplex PCR, lists solely in-frame clones and lacks some. The sample has around 150,000 clones; around 75% are singletons. Sequenced: PBMCs. This TCR derives from a man younger than 30 in good health and CMV-seronegative. This chain connects TRBV5-1 to TRBJ2-1, with 9 bases aligning to TRBD2. The CDR3 region is CASTRPGLAANEQFF. CDR3 coding DNA: TGCGCCAGCACCAGACCGGGACTAGCCGCTAATGAGCAGTTCTTC.